The clone carrying this T cell receptor beta chain was seen many times. Its antigen is still unknown. This sample is drawn from a study of T cells in Graves' hyperthyroidism and ophthalmopathy. Turning to the study itself: Specimen type is peripheral blood, collected at initial diagnosis prior to any treatment. Findings and caveats of the study: Stable hyperthyroidism was told apart from ophthalmopathy by a model built on 13 V-J features. Most clonotypes that expanded in the thyroid above 0.001 also showed up in blood.

Uncontrolled infections, other autoimmune diseases, pregnancy or lactation led to exclusion of patients. Researchers amplified the TCR beta CDR3 regions from RNA transcripts. A set of HTBI primers served as the primers for a first-round RT-PCR of the TCR CDR3. A single record per CDR3 protein comes from TCRdb applying MiXCR to the multiplex PCR reads. The table records hundreds of thousands of distinct CDR3 sequences, more than 20% of them present only once. The CDR3 has 12 residues. V lost 2 bases and J lost 4, with 5 bases in between. CDR1 MNHEY and CDR2 SVGEGT come from the germline V gene. This chain uses TRBV6-2 or TRBV6-3 with TRBJ1-1; D uncertain. The TCR comes from a man aged 25 to 40 with Graves' ophthalmopathy. Sequencing was done on a sample of blood. Written as DNA, the CDR3 is TGTGCCAGCAGTTACGAAGGCACTGAAGCTTTCTTT. Residues: CASSYEGTEAFF.